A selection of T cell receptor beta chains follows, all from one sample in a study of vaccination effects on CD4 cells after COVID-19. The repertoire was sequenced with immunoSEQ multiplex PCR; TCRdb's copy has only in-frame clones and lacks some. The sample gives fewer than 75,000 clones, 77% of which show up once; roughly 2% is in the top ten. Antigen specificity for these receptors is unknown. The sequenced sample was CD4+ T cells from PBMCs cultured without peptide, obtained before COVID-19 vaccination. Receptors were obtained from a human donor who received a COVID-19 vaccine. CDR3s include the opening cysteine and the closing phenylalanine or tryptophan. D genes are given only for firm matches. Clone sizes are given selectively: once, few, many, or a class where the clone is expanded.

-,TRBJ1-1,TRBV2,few,TGTGCCAGCAATGGGGTTATGAACACTGAAGCTTTCTTT,CASNGVMNTEAFF
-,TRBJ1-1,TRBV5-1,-,TGCGCCAGCAGCTTGGCCGGGAACACTGAAGCTTTCTTT,CASSLAGNTEAFF
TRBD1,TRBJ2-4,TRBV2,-,TGTGCCAGCAGTGCACAGGGGCTAGCCAAAAACATTCAGTACTTC,CASSAQGLAKNIQYF
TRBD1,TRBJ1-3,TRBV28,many,TGTGCCAGCAGTTTAGGGTCCGGACAGGGGGCCCAACACTCTGGAAACACCATATATTTT,CASSLGSGQGAQHSGNTIYF
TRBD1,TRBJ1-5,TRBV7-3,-,TGTGCCAGCAGCACCCAGGGGGATCAGCCCCAGCATTTT,CASSTQGDQPQHF
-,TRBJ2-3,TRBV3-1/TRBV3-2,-,TGTGCCAGCAGCCAAGTGGTCCAGGTATCTGCAGATACGCAGTATTTT,CASSQVVQVSADTQYF
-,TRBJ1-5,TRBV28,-,TGTGCCAGCAGTCCCAACAGGGCTATCGCCCAGCATTTT,CASSPNRAIAQHF
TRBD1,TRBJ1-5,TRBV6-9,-,TGTGCCAGCAGTTATCAGGGGGCAAGCAATCAGCCCCAGCATTTT,CASSYQGASNQPQHF
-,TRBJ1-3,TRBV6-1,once,TGTGCCAGCAGTGAATTGAGGTTTTCTGGAAACACCATATATTTT,CASSELRFSGNTIYF
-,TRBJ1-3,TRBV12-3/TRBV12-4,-,TGTGCCAGCCATTGGGGGGTTGGAAACACCATATATTTT,CASHWGVGNTIYF
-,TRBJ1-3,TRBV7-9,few,TGTGCCAGCAGCCTTAACTCTGGAAACACCATATATTTT,CASSLNSGNTIYF
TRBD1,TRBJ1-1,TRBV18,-,TGTGCCAGCTCACCACAGCTCCTAGACAGGGAGCCCACTGAAGCTTTCTTT,CASSPQLLDREPTEAFF
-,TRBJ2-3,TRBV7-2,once,TGTGCCAGCAGCTTAGCTACAGATACGCAGTATTTT,CASSLATDTQYF
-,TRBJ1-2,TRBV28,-,TGTGCCAGCAGTTTAGTGGGCGGAAACTATGGCTACACCTTC,CASSLVGGNYGYTF
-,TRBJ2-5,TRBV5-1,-,TGCGCCAGCAGCTTGGAGGGGGAGACCCAGTACTTC,CASSLEGETQYF
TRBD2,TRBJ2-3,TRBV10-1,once,TGCGCCAGCAGTGAGGGACTAGCGGGGTCAAGGATGGCAGATACGCAGTATTTT,CASSEGLAGSRMADTQYF
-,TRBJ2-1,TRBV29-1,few,TGCAGCGTTCGCTGGGGGAGCTCCTACAATGAGCAGTTCTTC,CSVRWGSSYNEQFF
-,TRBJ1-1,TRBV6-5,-,TGTGCCAGCAGTCTTTCTTGGGGGATGAACACTGAAGCTTTCTTT,CASSLSWGMNTEAFF
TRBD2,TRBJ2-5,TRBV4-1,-,TGCGCCAGCTCCTTGACTAGCGGGGGTGAGACCCAGTACTTC,CASSLTSGGETQYF
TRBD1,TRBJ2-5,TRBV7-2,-,TGTGCCAGCAGCCCGGGACAGAAAGAGACCCAGTACTTC,CASSPGQKETQYF
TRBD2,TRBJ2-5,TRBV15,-,TGTGCCACCAGCTTTACGGCAGCGGGGGGGGTGGTGAAGACCCAGTACTTC,CATSFTAAGGVVKTQYF
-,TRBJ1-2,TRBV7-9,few,TGTGCCAGCAGCTTAGGCGGCGCGTACTATGGCTACACCTTC,CASSLGGAYYGYTF
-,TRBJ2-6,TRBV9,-,TGTGCCAGCAGCCACCAGGGGACTGGGGCCAACGTCCTGACTTTC,CASSHQGTGANVLTF
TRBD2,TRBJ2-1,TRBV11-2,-,TGTGCCAGCAGCCCAACTAGCGGGGGGGGGAATGAGCAGTTCTTC,CASSPTSGGGNEQFF
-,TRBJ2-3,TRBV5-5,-,TGTGCCAGCAGCTTGTCACCTCTCGAGACAGATACGCAGTATTTT,CASSLSPLETDTQYF
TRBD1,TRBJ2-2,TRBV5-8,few,TGTGCCAGCAGCTCGGGGACAGGGATGCCGAACACCGGGGAGCTGTTTTTT,CASSSGTGMPNTGELFF
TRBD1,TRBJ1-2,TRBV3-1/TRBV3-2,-,TGTGCCAGCAGCCAGGGACAGGGCCGATTCTATGGCTACACCTTC,CASSQGQGRFYGYTF
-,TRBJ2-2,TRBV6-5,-,TGTGCCAGCAGTACGGAGTCCACCGGGGAGCTGTTTTTT,CASSTESTGELFF
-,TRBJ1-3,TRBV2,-,TGTGCCAGCATGTGGGGACTCTCTGGAAACACCATATATTTT,CASMWGLSGNTIYF
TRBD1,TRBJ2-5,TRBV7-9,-,TGTGCCAGCAGCTTATCGGGACAGTTGCAAGAGACCCAGTACTTC,CASSLSGQLQETQYF
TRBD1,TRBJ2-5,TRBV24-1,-,TGTGCCACCAGTGATCCCAGGGGGCGAGAGACCCAGTACTTC,CATSDPRGRETQYF
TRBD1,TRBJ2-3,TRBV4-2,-,TGTGCCAGCAGCCAAGATTGGACAGGGGCAGATACGCAGTATTTT,CASSQDWTGADTQYF
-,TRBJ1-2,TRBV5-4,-,TGTGCCAGCAGCCCCGACAGCGGCTATGGCTACACCTTC,CASSPDSGYGYTF
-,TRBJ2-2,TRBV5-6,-,TGTGCCAGCAGCTTGGCCTCTGGTTACTCCCCCGGGGAGCTGTTTTTT,CASSLASGYSPGELFF
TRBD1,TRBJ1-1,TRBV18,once,TGTGCCAGCTCACGGGACAGGGGTTGGAACACTGAAGCTTTCTTT,CASSRDRGWNTEAFF
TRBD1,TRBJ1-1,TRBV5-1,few,TGCGCCAGCAGGCGGGACAGTGCCCACATGAACACTGAAGCTTTCTTT,CASRRDSAHMNTEAFF
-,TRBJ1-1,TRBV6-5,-,TGTGCCAGCAAGCTGACAGCAATGAACACTGAAGCTTTCTTT,CASKLTAMNTEAFF
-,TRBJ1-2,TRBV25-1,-,TGTGCCAGCAGTGAATCTTTCGCGGGGAGCGGCTACACCTTC,CASSESFAGSGYTF
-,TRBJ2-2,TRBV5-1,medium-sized,TGCGCCAGCAGCCTACTTACAGGGTTCGGCACCGGGGAGCTGTTTTTT,CASSLLTGFGTGELFF
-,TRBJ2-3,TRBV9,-,TGTGCCAGCAGCGTAGAGGGCGTATCTAGCACAGATACGCAGTATTTT,CASSVEGVSSTDTQYF
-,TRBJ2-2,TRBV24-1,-,TGTGCCACCAGTGCCGGCAGGAACACCGGGGAGCTGTTTTTT,CATSAGRNTGELFF
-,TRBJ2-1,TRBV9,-,TGTGCCAGCAGCGTAGGTGGGCTAGGGGATAAACAGTTCTTC,CASSVGGLGDKQFF
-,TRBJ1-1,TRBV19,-,TGTGCCAGTAGATTTTGGGGCCGGGGTCAAAGCACTGAAGCTTTCTTT,CASRFWGRGQSTEAFF
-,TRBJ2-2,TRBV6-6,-,TGTGCCAGCACCGATCTGGGTATCGCGAACACCGGGGAGCTGTTTTTT,CASTDLGIANTGELFF
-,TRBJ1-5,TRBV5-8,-,TGTGCCAGCAGCCTCCTTCGAGGGTGGCAGCCCCAGCATTTT,CASSLLRGWQPQHF
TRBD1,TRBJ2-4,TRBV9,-,TGTGCCAGCAGCCCCCGACAGGGATACAAAAACATTCAGTACTTC,CASSPRQGYKNIQYF
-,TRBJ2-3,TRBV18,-,TGTGCCAGCTCACCCGGGCCTGTCGGCACAGATACGCAGTATTTT,CASSPGPVGTDTQYF
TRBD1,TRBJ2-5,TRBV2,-,TGTGCCAGCAGCGACAGGGTGGAGACCCAGTACTTC,CASSDRVETQYF
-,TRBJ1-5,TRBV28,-,TGTGCCAGCAGTTTAGGAGGGGTTCTAGGTCAGCCCCAGCATTTT,CASSLGGVLGQPQHF
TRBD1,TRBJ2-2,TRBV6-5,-,TGTGCCAGCAGTTCTGGACAGGGGGGAACCGGGGAGCTGTTTTTT,CASSSGQGGTGELFF
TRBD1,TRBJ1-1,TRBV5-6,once,TGTGCCAGCAGCGCCCCGGACAGGAACATGAACACTGAAGCTTTCTTT,CASSAPDRNMNTEAFF
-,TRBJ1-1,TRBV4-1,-,TGCGCCAGCAGTCCTCAGGGTGGCACTGAAGCTTTCTTT,CASSPQGGTEAFF
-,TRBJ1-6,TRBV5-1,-,TGCGCCAGCAGCCTGACAGGCCTGTGGGGTAATTCACCCCTCCACTTT,CASSLTGLWGNSPLHF
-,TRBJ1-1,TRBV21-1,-,TGTGCCAGCAGCAAAAAACCCACCCTTCTGAACACTGAAGCTTTCTTT,CASSKKPTLLNTEAFF